This TCR beta chain was found in a study of blood T cell repertoires in COVID-19. This table comes from immunoSEQ multiplex PCR, and its TCRdb copy is limited to in-frame clones, with some not included. The repertoire holds 150,000 to 200,000 clones, with approximately 80% as singletons. The V end was cut by 5 bases, the J end by 9 bases, with 20 bases between. Per the germline V gene, CDR1 is SNHLY and CDR2 is FYNNEI. The length of the CDR3 is 15 residues. Input material: peripheral blood. This receptor was taken from an elderly woman with acute or convalescent COVID-19. J is TRBJ2-1 and V is TRBV2; D might be TRBD1 (6 bases). DNA of the CDR3: TGTGCCAGCAGTATCAGGGGCCCAAGAATGGGTGAGCAGTTCTTC. Translating it yields CASSIRGPRMGEQFF.